This TCR beta chain came from a study of blood T cell repertoires in COVID-19. Study summary: All recovered Cohort 3 donors got two negative PCRs, got clearance, or saw symptom resolution. Acute and convalescent COVID-19 samples came from the United States, Italy and Spain.

CDR1 and CDR2 from the germline V gene are KGHDR and SFDVKD. V lost 5 bases and J lost 2, with 6 bases in between. CDR3 size: 13 residues. Assay: immunoSEQ multiplex PCR; the TCRdb copy retains only in-frame clones and omits some. The data show around 300,000 clones, roughly 91% seen once. Sequenced sample: PBMCs or T cells enriched from blood (not recorded which). This chain joins TRBV24-1 and TRBJ2-1; the D gene is possibly TRBD2 (6 bases). The clonotype was recovered from an older woman in a cohort exposed to, infected with or recovered from COVID-19 (not recorded which). This CDR3 reads CATSGGAYNEQFF. The CDR3 DNA reads TGTGCCACCAGTGGGGGGGCCTACAATGAGCAGTTCTTC.